Sequencing of this T cell receptor (beta chain) was carried out in a study of blood T cell repertoires in COVID-19. The wider study: Sites in the United States, Italy and Spain provided acute and convalescent COVID-19 samples. T cells, B-cell-depleted T cells, or PBMCs supplied cDNA or gDNA.

Methods used by the authors: Amplification of reference gene primers was used by the study to estimate nucleated cell counts. The table came from immunoSEQ multiplex PCR; TCRdb's copy has only in-frame clones and leaves some out. The V and J calls and clone size come from that table; D and trimming were worked out from the DNA. The sample yields about 90,000 clones, 86% seen once. CDR1 is SGHVS and CDR2 is FNYEAQ in the germline V gene. The CDR3 totals 14 residues. V was cut by 4 bases and J by 11 bases, with 20 bases left in between. The source is a man of 80 years or more with active or convalescent COVID-19. The J gene is TRBJ1-1, the V gene TRBV7-6; maybe TRBD1 (6 bases). The sequencing sample was made of peripheral blood. The CDR3 region has the DNA TGTGCCAGCAGCTCCAAGAACCAACTGAGGGGGGCTTTCTTT. Amino acids: CASSSKNQLRGAFF.